These T cell receptor beta chains were read from a single sample in a study of identifying expanded T cells in peripheral blood. TCRdb's copy holds only in-frame clones and misses some; the assay was immunoSEQ multiplex PCR. The table lists 51,000 or so clones, 65% to 90% of them singletons, with about 14% in the top ten. What was sequenced was blood. These receptors all come from a person between 18 and 70 years old in good health. The CDR3 runs from the conserved cysteine through the conserved F or W. Each record gives: J gene, V gene, clone size, D gene, CDR3 protein, CDR3 DNA. A D gene is named only where the DNA matches it firmly. Expanded clones are given a class, and other clones once, few, many or no size at all.

J gene: TRBJ1-6
V gene: TRBV30
clone size: few
D gene: TRBD1
CDR3 protein: CAWSLPGQFNSPLHF
CDR3 DNA: TGTGCCTGGAGCCTCCCGGGACAGTTTAATTCACCCCTCCACTTT

J gene: TRBJ2-2
V gene: TRBV12-5
clone size: -
D gene: TRBD2
CDR3 protein: CASGLVRGGVSGELFF
CDR3 DNA: TGTGCTAGTGGTTTGGTACGCGGGGGAGTCTCCGGGGAGCTGTTTTTT

J gene: TRBJ2-1
V gene: TRBV7-2
clone size: -
D gene: -
CDR3 protein: CASSQPDFSYNEQFF
CDR3 DNA: TGTGCCAGCAGCCAACCTGACTTCTCCTACAATGAGCAGTTCTTC

J gene: TRBJ2-2
V gene: TRBV2
clone size: -
D gene: -
CDR3 protein: CASSLGSTGELFF
CDR3 DNA: TGTGCCAGCAGCCTCGGGAGCACCGGGGAGCTGTTTTTT

J gene: TRBJ1-1
V gene: TRBV18
clone size: -
D gene: TRBD1
CDR3 protein: CASPGQGILNTEAFF
CDR3 DNA: TGTGCCAGCCCAGGACAGGGCATCCTGAACACTGAAGCTTTCTTT

J gene: TRBJ1-4
V gene: TRBV2
clone size: -
D gene: -
CDR3 protein: CASSPGTANEKLFF
CDR3 DNA: TGTGCCAGCAGCCCGGGTACAGCCAATGAAAAACTGTTTTTT

J gene: TRBJ2-3
V gene: TRBV19
clone size: -
D gene: -
CDR3 protein: CASSTRRRGRTDTQYF
CDR3 DNA: TGTGCCAGTAGTACCCGACGCCGGGGGAGGACAGATACGCAGTATTTT

J gene: TRBJ1-1
V gene: TRBV7-9
clone size: once
D gene: TRBD1
CDR3 protein: CASSRGQGRQNTEAFF
CDR3 DNA: TGTGCCAGCAGTCGAGGACAGGGTAGGCAGAACACTGAAGCTTTCTTT

J gene: TRBJ2-6
V gene: TRBV11-2
clone size: -
D gene: TRBD2
CDR3 protein: CASSSFTSGGRSGANVLTF
CDR3 DNA: TGTGCCAGCAGCTCCTTTACTAGCGGGGGCCGCTCTGGGGCCAACGTCCTGACTTTC

J gene: TRBJ2-5
V gene: TRBV27
clone size: -
D gene: -
CDR3 protein: CASSLRVAETQYF
CDR3 DNA: TGTGCCAGCAGTTTACGGGTAGCGGAGACCCAGTACTTC

J gene: TRBJ1-1
V gene: TRBV14
clone size: -
D gene: -
CDR3 protein: CASSQDPPGKAAAFF
CDR3 DNA: TGTGCCAGCAGCCAAGATCCCCCGGGAAAGGCAGCAGCTTTCTTT

J gene: TRBJ2-5
V gene: TRBV19
clone size: -
D gene: -
CDR3 protein: CASSPGGNPPRETQYF
CDR3 DNA: TGTGCCAGTAGTCCCGGAGGTAACCCCCCCAGGGAGACCCAGTACTTC

J gene: TRBJ2-3
V gene: TRBV6-1
clone size: few
D gene: -
CDR3 protein: CASSEASTGGTDTQYF
CDR3 DNA: TGTGCCAGCAGTGAAGCGTCAACGGGAGGCACAGATACGCAGTATTTT

J gene: TRBJ1-2
V gene: TRBV9
clone size: -
D gene: -
CDR3 protein: CASSVEIRADSYTF
CDR3 DNA: TGTGCCAGCAGCGTAGAAATCAGGGCGGATAGCTACACCTTC

J gene: TRBJ1-3
V gene: TRBV6-6
clone size: -
D gene: -
CDR3 protein: CASRPRFLSGNTIYF
CDR3 DNA: TGTGCCAGCAGACCCCGGTTTCTCTCTGGAAACACCATATATTTT

J gene: TRBJ2-2
V gene: TRBV2
clone size: many
D gene: -
CDR3 protein: CASSADLGSGELFF
CDR3 DNA: TGTGCCAGCAGTGCGGATCTGGGATCCGGGGAGCTGTTTTTT

J gene: TRBJ2-7
V gene: TRBV5-5
clone size: -
D gene: TRBD2
CDR3 protein: CASSAGLGYEQYF
CDR3 DNA: TGTGCCAGCAGCGCCGGACTAGGTTACGAGCAGTACTTC

J gene: TRBJ1-1
V gene: TRBV6-5
clone size: -
D gene: -
CDR3 protein: CASSYSGTGTTEAFF
CDR3 DNA: TGTGCCAGCAGTTACTCCGGGACGGGTACGACTGAAGCTTTCTTT

J gene: TRBJ2-1
V gene: TRBV6-6
clone size: -
D gene: TRBD1
CDR3 protein: CAVRDSSYNEQFF
CDR3 DNA: TGTGCCGTACGGGACAGCTCCTACAATGAGCAGTTCTTC

J gene: TRBJ2-5
V gene: TRBV7-2
clone size: once
D gene: TRBD1
CDR3 protein: CASSSTGGAETQYF
CDR3 DNA: TGTGCCAGCAGCTCCACAGGGGGCGCGGAGACCCAGTACTTC

J gene: TRBJ1-5
V gene: TRBV5-6
clone size: -
D gene: TRBD1
CDR3 protein: CASSRRGQGAQPQHF
CDR3 DNA: TGTGCCAGCAGCCGTAGGGGACAGGGGGCTCAGCCCCAGCATTTT

J gene: TRBJ2-4
V gene: TRBV4-1
clone size: -
D gene: TRBD2
CDR3 protein: CASSPGGGVGIQYF
CDR3 DNA: TGCGCCAGCAGCCCAGGCGGGGGAGTAGGCATTCAGTACTTC

J gene: TRBJ2-1
V gene: TRBV9
clone size: -
D gene: TRBD1
CDR3 protein: CASSSWTGDNEQFF
CDR3 DNA: TGTGCCAGCAGCTCATGGACAGGGGACAATGAGCAGTTCTTC

J gene: TRBJ1-1
V gene: TRBV9
clone size: -
D gene: -
CDR3 protein: CASSANNVRTEAFF
CDR3 DNA: TGTGCCAGCAGCGCCAATAACGTGAGGACTGAAGCTTTCTTT

J gene: TRBJ2-7
V gene: TRBV27
clone size: -
D gene: -
CDR3 protein: CASLPGASTTYEQYF
CDR3 DNA: TGTGCCAGCCTACCCGGGGCTAGCACTACCTACGAGCAGTACTTC

J gene: TRBJ1-5
V gene: TRBV6-6
clone size: once
D gene: -
CDR3 protein: CASSLMGKGNQPQHF
CDR3 DNA: TGTGCCAGCAGTCTTATGGGGAAGGGCAATCAGCCCCAGCATTTT

J gene: TRBJ1-1
V gene: TRBV14
clone size: few
D gene: -
CDR3 protein: CASSQEEGMEAEAFF
CDR3 DNA: TGTGCCAGCAGCCAAGAAGAGGGTATGGAGGCTGAAGCTTTCTTT

J gene: TRBJ2-3
V gene: TRBV4-1
clone size: once
D gene: TRBD2
CDR3 protein: CASSRYSGGRDTQYF
CDR3 DNA: TGCGCCAGCAGCCGTTATAGCGGGGGCAGAGATACGCAGTATTTT

J gene: TRBJ1-1
V gene: TRBV6-5
clone size: -
D gene: -
CDR3 protein: CASSARQQNTEAFF
CDR3 DNA: TGTGCCAGCAGTGCAAGACAGCAGAACACTGAAGCTTTCTTT

J gene: TRBJ1-1
V gene: TRBV25-1
clone size: once
D gene: -
CDR3 protein: CASSESGRATEAFF
CDR3 DNA: TGTGCCAGCAGTGAATCTGGCAGGGCAACTGAAGCTTTCTTT

J gene: TRBJ1-1
V gene: TRBV6-5
clone size: -
D gene: TRBD1
CDR3 protein: CASREGTANTEAFF
CDR3 DNA: TGTGCCAGCAGAGAGGGGACAGCCAACACTGAAGCTTTCTTT

J gene: TRBJ2-7
V gene: TRBV2
clone size: -
D gene: -
CDR3 protein: CASSENPGRGPF
CDR3 DNA: TGTGCCAGCAGTGAGAATCCGGGCCGAGGGCCCTTC

J gene: TRBJ2-7
V gene: TRBV19
clone size: -
D gene: TRBD1
CDR3 protein: CASSLHTGDEQYF
CDR3 DNA: TGTGCCAGTAGTCTCCACACAGGGGACGAGCAGTACTTC

J gene: TRBJ1-1
V gene: TRBV29-1
clone size: -
D gene: -
CDR3 protein: CSVEDLDTTEAFF
CDR3 DNA: TGCAGCGTTGAAGATCTAGACACCACTGAAGCTTTCTTT

J gene: TRBJ2-3
V gene: TRBV5-1
clone size: -
D gene: TRBD1
CDR3 protein: CASNPGQGVTDTQYF
CDR3 DNA: TGCGCCAGCAACCCGGGACAGGGTGTCACAGATACGCAGTATTTT

J gene: TRBJ1-4
V gene: TRBV6-6
clone size: -
D gene: -
CDR3 protein: CASSSGIRKDEKLFF
CDR3 DNA: TGTGCCAGCAGTTCAGGTATCCGTAAGGATGAAAAACTGTTTTTT

J gene: TRBJ2-1
V gene: TRBV9
clone size: -
D gene: -
CDR3 protein: CASSVGREDEQFF
CDR3 DNA: TGTGCCAGCAGCGTAGGGCGGGAAGACGAGCAGTTCTTC

J gene: TRBJ2-2
V gene: TRBV7-6
clone size: -
D gene: -
CDR3 protein: CASSLDRTGELFF
CDR3 DNA: TGTGCCAGCAGCTTAGACCGGACCGGGGAGCTGTTTTTT